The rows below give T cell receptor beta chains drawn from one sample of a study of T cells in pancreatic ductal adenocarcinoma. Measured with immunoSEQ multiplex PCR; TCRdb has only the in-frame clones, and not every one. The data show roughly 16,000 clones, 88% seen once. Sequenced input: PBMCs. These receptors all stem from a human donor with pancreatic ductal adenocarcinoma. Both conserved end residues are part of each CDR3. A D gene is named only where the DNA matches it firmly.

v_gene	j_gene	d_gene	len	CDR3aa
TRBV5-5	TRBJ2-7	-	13	CASSLAARYEQYF
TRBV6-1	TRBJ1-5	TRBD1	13	CASSEEGAQPQHF
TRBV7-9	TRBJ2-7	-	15	CASSSELRQIGEQYF
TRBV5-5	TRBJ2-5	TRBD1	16	CASSLAPAGGRETQYF
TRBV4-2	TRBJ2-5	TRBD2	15	CASSLVQAGGETQYF
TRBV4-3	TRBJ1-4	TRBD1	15	CASSQDRGWNEKLFF
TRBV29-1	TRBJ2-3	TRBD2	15	CSVEASGRYTDTQYF
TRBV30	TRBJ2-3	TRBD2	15	CAWSAGTTYTDTQYF
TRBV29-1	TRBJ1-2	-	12	CSVAGASYGYTF
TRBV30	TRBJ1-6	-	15	CAWSLAGRLNSPLHF
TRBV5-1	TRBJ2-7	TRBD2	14	CASSLGLAGDEQYF
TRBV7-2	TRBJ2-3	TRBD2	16	CASSQTWGLGTDTQYF
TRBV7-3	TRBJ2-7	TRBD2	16	CASSLSVAGGSYEQYF
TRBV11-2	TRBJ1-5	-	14	CASSSKYGSRVQHF